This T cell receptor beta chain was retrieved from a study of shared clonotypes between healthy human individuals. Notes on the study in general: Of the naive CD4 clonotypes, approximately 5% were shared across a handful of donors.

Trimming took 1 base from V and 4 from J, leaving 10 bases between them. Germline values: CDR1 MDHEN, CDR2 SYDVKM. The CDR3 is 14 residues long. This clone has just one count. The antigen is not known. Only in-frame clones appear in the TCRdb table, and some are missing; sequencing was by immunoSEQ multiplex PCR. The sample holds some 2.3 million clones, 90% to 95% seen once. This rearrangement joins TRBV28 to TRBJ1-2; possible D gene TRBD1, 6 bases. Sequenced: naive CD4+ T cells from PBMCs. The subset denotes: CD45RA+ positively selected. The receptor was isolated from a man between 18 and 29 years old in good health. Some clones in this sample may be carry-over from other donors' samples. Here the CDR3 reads CASSLSGAAYGYTF. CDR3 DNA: TGTGCCAGCAGTTTATCGGGGGCAGCCTATGGCTACACCTTC.